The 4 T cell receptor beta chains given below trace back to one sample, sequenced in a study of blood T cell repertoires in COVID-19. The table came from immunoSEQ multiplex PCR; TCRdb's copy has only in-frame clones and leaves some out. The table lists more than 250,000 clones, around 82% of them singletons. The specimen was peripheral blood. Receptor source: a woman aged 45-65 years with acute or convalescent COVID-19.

The CDR3 DNA reads as TGTGCCAGCAGCTTAAACCCCGGGAGGAGCGGAAACACCATATATTTT. It encodes CASSLNPGRSGNTIYF. The genes are TRBV7-2 and TRBJ1-3; no reliable D call. This CDR3 is built from 16 residues. Germline V gene data show CDR1 as SGHTA and CDR2 as FQGNSA. V lost 2 bases to trimming and J lost 4 bases, with 15 bases between them.

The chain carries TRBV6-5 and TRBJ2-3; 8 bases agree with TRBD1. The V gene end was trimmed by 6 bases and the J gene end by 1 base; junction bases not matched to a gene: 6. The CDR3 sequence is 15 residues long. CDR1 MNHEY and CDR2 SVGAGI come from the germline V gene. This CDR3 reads CASSRQGMGTDTQYF. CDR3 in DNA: TGTGCCAGCAGCCGACAGGGGATGGGCACAGATACGCAGTATTTT.

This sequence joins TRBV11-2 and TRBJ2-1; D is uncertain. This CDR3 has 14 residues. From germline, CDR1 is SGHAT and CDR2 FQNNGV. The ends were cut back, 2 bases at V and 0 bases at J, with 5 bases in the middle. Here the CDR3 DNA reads TGTGCCAGCAGCTTAACAGACTCCTACAATGAGCAGTTCTTC. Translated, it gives CASSLTDSYNEQFF. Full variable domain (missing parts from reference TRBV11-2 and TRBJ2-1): EAGVAQSPRYKIIEKRQSVAFWCNPISGHATLYWYQQILGQGPKLLIQFQNNGVVDDSQLPKDRFSAERLKGVDSTLKIQPAKLEDSAVYLCASSLTDSYNEQFFGPGTRLTVL.

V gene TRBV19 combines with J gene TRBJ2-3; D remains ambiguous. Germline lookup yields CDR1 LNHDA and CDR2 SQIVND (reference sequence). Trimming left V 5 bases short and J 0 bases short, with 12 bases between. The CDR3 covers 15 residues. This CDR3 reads CASSLLQTSTDTQYF. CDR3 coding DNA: TGTGCCAGTAGTCTCCTCCAGACTAGCACAGATACGCAGTATTTT.